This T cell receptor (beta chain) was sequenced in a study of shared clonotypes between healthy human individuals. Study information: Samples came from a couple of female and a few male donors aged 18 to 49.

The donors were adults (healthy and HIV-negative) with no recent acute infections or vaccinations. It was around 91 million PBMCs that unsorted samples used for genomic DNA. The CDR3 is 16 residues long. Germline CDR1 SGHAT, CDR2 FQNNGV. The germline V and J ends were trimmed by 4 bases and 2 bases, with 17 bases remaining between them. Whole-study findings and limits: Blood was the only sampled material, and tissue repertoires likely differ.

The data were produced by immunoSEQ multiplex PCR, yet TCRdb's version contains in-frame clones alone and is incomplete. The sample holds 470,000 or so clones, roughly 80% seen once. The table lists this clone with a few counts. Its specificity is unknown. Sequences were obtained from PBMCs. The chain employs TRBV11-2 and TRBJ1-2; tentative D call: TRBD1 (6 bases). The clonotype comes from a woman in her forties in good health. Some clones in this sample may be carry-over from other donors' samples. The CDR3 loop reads CASSSLRQALNYGYTF. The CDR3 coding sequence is TGTGCCAGCAGCTCATTAAGACAGGCATTGAACTATGGCTACACCTTC.